This entry lists 17 T cell receptor beta chains sequenced from one sample in a study of T cell repertoires in cytomegalovirus infection (dated by TCRdb to about 2019). TCRdb shows the sequencer as Illumina HiSeq 1500. TCRdb took the public reads, trimmed them with fastp at Q25, ran MiXCR for clone calling and kept in-frame beta chains. Under each unique CDR3 protein, matching rows form one entry showing the most common genes and DNA. In all, the sample holds around 450,000 distinct CDR3 sequences, and approximately 32% of those were seen once. The top ten hold roughly 13% of the sample. Sequencing was carried out using PBMCs. The source is a human donor in good health (CMV status not recorded). Some clones in this sample may be carry-over from other donors' samples.

This clonotype has only a few counts. The chain uses TRBV4-2 and TRBJ2-3, with 7 bases fitting TRBD1. V trimming: 8 bases; J trimming: 3 bases; junction bases outside the gene matches: 14. This CDR3 contains 16 residues. CDR1 and CDR2 from the germline V gene are LGHNA and YNFKEQ. The CDR3 DNA reads as TGTGCCAGCTCGCGGACTTGGACAGGACAGACAGATACGCAGTATTTT. As protein: CASSRTWTGQTDTQYF.

V and J are TRBV6-2 or TRBV6-3 and TRBJ1-1, with 7 nucleotides matching TRBD1. Trimming cost V 4 bases and J 6 bases; bases outside gene matches: 14. CDR3 length equals 16 residues. Germline V gene data show CDR1 as MNHEY and CDR2 as SVGEGT. The CDR3 bases are TGTGCCAGCAGTTCCCAGCAAAAGAGGGGGCAGCCTGAAGCTTTCTTT. This gives the protein CASSSQQKRGQPEAFF.

The rearrangement joins TRBV19 to TRBJ2-6; TRBD1 is a possible D gene (6 bases). V was cut by 5 bases and J by 13 bases, with 15 bases left in between. Germline V gene data show CDR1 as LNHDA and CDR2 as SQIVND (reference sequence). The CDR3 has 13 amino acids. CDR3 amino acids: CASSHGTFEVLTF. In DNA, the CDR3 is TGTGCCAGTAGTCACGGGACATTTGAGGTCCTGACTTTC.

Regarding this clonotype: This may come from a read error, since a much larger clone is one base off. The chain joins TRBV28 to TRBJ2-6; D is unclear. The CDR3 consists of 13 residues. V lost 4 bases, J lost 2 bases, and 3 bases lay in between. Germline V gives CDR1 MDHEN, CDR2 SYDVKM. The CDR3 DNA is TGTGCCAGCAGTTCCCCTGGGGCCAACGTCCTGACTTTC. It specifies CASSSPGANVLTF.

A few counts support this clonotype. The V gene is TRBV6-2 or TRBV6-3, the J gene TRBJ1-3; D not resolved. V dropped 0 bases and J dropped 3 bases, with 3 bases sitting between them. Germline CDR1 and CDR2: MNHEY and SVGEGT. This CDR3 is 13 amino acids long. The CDR3 spells CASSYSNGNTIYF. The CDR3 DNA follows: TGTGCCAGCAGTTACTCGAATGGAAACACCATATATTTT.

Worth noting for this clonotype: This may be a read error, as it is one base from a much larger clone. The chain combines TRBV6-1 with TRBJ2-7; 10 nucleotides match TRBD1. This CDR3 region has 16 residues. Germline CDR1 and CDR2: MNHNS and SASEGT. The CDR3: CASSEAEGDRGYEHYF. The CDR3 region has the DNA TGTGCCAGCAGTGAAGCGGAGGGGGACAGGGGCTACGAGCATTACTTC.

The chain employs TRBV15 and TRBJ2-1, with unresolved D. V was trimmed by 0 bases and J by 10 bases, leaving 7 bases between them. The CDR3 runs to 12 residues. Germline assignment: CDR1 LNHNV and CDR2 YYDKDF (reference sequence). CDR3 DNA sequence: TGTGCCACCAGCAGAGATCCAGCCGAGCAGTTCTTC. It yields the protein CATSRDPAEQFF.

Regarding this clonotype: The missing conserved phenylalanine or tryptophan at the end of this CDR3 makes a read error likely. The chain recombines TRBV6-5 with TRBJ1-5, with 7 bases identical to TRBD1. Losses at the gene ends were 7 bases for V and 4 bases for J; bases not matched to a gene: 4. The CDR3 extends over 13 amino acids. Germline CDR1 and CDR2: MNHEY and SVGAGI. CDR3: CASKPGQNQPQHL. CDR3 nucleotides: TGTGCCAGCAAACCGGGACAGAATCAGCCCCAGCATTTG.

The J gene is TRBJ2-5, the V gene TRBV6-2 or TRBV6-3; the match to TRBD1 covers 8 bases. Unmatched junction bases numbered 2, after V lost 4 bases and J lost 4 bases. From germline, CDR1 is MNHEY and CDR2 SVGEGT. There are 13 residues in the CDR3. CDR3 protein: CASSFRGRETQYF. The CDR3 DNA reads as TGTGCCAGCAGTTTCAGGGGGCGAGAGACCCAGTACTTC.

A word on this clonotype: The CDR3 ends on some other residue instead of the conserved phenylalanine or tryptophan, so this is likely a read error. The DNA is omitted, as the CDR3 cannot be located on it reliably, and the CDR3 follows TCRdb's listing. The CDR3 region is CASSLTESGNS. The V and J genes are TRBV7-3 and TRBJ1-1. Per the germline V gene, CDR1 is SGHTA and CDR2 is FQGTGA. Termini included, the CDR3 measures 11 amino acids.

This sequence joins TRBV11-2 and TRBJ2-7, with D uncertain. The CDR3 length is 14 residues. V was trimmed by 5 bases and J by 0 bases, leaving 11 bases between them. Germline V gives CDR1 SGHAT, CDR2 FQNNGV. The DNA of the CDR3 is TGTGCCAGCAGCCCTTATAGCAGCTCCTACGAGCAGTACTTC. Translated: CASSPYSSSYEQYF.

This chain uses TRBV28 with TRBJ2-1, with 14 bases fitting TRBD2. The CDR3 has 15 amino acids. Trimming removed 10 bases from V and 15 bases from J; junction bases left unmatched: 17. Germline-derived CDR1 and CDR2 are MDHEN and SYDVKM. The CDR3, as DNA: TGTGCCACAAGTGCCGGGACTAGCGGGGGCCAGGACGGGTTCTTC. The encoded protein is CATSAGTSGGQDGFF.

This clonotype was seen only a few times. The chain combines TRBV7-2 with TRBJ2-1, with TRBD2 as a possible D gene (6 bases). V was shortened by 4 bases and J by 6 bases, with 25 bases between the two germline ends. Germline V CDR1 and CDR2: SGHTA, FQGNSA. The CDR3 has 18 amino acids. This chain's CDR3 is CASSSRARGGSARNEQFF. CDR3 nucleotide sequence: TGTGCCAGCAGCTCTAGGGCCCGTGGGGGGTCAGCTCGCAATGAGCAGTTCTTC.

About this clonotype itself: One end of the junction varies from germline; a read error may be responsible. The chain employs TRBV6-5 and TRBJ2-2, with a weak D call TRBD1 (5 bases). Per the germline V gene, CDR1 is MNHEY and CDR2 is SVGAGI. The CDR3 runs 13 residues. CDR3 region: CSSAQGNTGELFF. For the CDR3, the DNA is TGTTCCAGCGCCCAGGGGAACACCGGGGAGCTGTTTTTT.

The V gene is TRBV5-1, the J gene TRBJ1-2; 12 bases line up with TRBD1. The CDR3 extends over 15 amino acids. Germline values: CDR1 SGHRS, CDR2 YFSETQ. With 5 bases clipped from V and 4 bases from J, the junction kept 6 bases outside the gene matches. CDR3 nucleotides: TGCGCCAGCAGGGGGGACAGGGGGCCCGGCTATGGCTACACCTTC. As protein: CASRGDRGPGYGYTF.

This clonotype has only a few counts. V gene TRBV6-2 or TRBV6-3 combines with J gene TRBJ1-2, with a tentative D call TRBD1 (5 bases). Germline values: CDR1 MNHEY, CDR2 SVGEGT. The CDR3 extends over 14 amino acids. V lost 7 bases and J 0 bases, leaving 12 bases between the germline ends. As DNA, the CDR3 is TGTGCCAGCAAGTTCGCAGGGACTAACTATGGCTACACCTTC. It yields the protein CASKFAGTNYGYTF.

The chain links TRBV20-1 to TRBJ2-1, with a tentative D call TRBD2 (7 bases). Trimming stripped 5 bases from V and 9 bases from J, with 14 bases between. Germline V gives CDR1 DFQATT, CDR2 SNEGSKA (reference sequence). The CDR3 runs to 12 residues. CDR3 amino acids: CSAVQGRGEQFF. CDR3 coding DNA: TGCAGTGCTGTGCAGGGGAGGGGTGAGCAGTTCTTC.